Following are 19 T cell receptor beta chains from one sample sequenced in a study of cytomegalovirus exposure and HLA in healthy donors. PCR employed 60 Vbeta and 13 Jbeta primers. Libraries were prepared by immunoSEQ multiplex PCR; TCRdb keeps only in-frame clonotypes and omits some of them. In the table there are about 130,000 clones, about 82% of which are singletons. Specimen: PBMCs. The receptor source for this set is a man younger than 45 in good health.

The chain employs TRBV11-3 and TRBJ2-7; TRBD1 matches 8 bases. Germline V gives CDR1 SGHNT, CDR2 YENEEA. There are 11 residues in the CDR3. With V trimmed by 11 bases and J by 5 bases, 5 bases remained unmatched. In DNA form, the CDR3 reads TGTGCCTCGGGGACAGGTCACGAGCAGTACTTC. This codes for CASGTGHEQYF.

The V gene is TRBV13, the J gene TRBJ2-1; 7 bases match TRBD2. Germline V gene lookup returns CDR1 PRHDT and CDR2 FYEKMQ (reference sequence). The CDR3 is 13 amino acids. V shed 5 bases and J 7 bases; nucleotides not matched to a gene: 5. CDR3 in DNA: TGTGCCAGCAGCGGGAGGGGCTTAAATGAGCAGTTCTTC. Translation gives CASSGRGLNEQFF.

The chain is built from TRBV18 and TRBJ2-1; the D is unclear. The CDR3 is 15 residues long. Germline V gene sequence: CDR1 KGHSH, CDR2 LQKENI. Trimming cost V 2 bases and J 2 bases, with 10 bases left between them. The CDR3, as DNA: TGTGCCAGCTCACCAAGGAGCAGCGCCTACAATGAGCAGTTCTTC. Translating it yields CASSPRSSAYNEQFF.

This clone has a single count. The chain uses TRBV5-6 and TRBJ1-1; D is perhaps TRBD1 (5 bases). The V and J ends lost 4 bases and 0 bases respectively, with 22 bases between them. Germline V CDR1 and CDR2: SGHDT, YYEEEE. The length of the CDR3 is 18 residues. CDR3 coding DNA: TGTGCCAGCAGCCCCGTCCTCGGACCGACAGTGTTGAACACTGAAGCTTTCTTT. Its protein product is CASSPVLGPTVLNTEAFF. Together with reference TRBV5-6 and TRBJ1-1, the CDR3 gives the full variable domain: DAGVTQSPTHLIKTRGQQVTLRCSPKSGHDTVSWYQQALGQGPQFIFQYYEEEERQRGNFPDRFSGHQFPNYSSELNVNALLLGDSALYLCASSPVLGPTVLNTEAFFGQGTRLTVV.

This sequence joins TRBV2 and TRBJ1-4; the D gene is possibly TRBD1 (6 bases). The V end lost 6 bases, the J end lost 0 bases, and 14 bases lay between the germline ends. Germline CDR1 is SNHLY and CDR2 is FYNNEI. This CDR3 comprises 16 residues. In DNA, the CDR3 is TGTGCCAGCAGGCGTAGTAGGACAGCAACTAATGAAAAACTGTTTTTT. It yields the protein CASRRSRTATNEKLFF.

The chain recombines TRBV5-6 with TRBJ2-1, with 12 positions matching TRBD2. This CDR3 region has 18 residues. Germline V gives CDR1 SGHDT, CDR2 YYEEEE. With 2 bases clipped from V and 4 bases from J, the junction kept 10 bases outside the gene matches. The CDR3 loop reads CASSFGTSGSKPYNEQFF. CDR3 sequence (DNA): TGTGCCAGCAGCTTCGGGACTAGCGGGTCCAAACCTTACAATGAGCAGTTCTTC.

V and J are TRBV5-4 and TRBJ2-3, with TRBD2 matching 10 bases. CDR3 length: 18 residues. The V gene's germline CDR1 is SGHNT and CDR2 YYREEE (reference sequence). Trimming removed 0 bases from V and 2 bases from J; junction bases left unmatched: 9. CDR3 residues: CASSLGVALAGTTDTQYF. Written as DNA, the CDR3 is TGTGCCAGCAGCTTGGGGGTCGCACTAGCGGGAACCACAGATACGCAGTATTTT.

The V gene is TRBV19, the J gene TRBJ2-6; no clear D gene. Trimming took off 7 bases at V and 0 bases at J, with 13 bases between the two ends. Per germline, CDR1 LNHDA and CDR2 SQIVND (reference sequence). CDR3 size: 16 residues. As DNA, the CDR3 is TGTGCCAGTACCCCCTTGGAGTTCTCTGGGGCCAACGTCCTGACTTTC. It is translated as CASTPLEFSGANVLTF.

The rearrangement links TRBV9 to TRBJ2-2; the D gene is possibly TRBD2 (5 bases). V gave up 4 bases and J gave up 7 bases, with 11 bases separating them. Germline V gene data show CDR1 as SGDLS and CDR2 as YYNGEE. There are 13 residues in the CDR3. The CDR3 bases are TGTGCCAGCAGCTCGGACTGGGACGGGGAGCTGTTTTTT. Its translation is CASSSDWDGELFF. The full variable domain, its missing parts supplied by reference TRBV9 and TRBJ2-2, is DSGVTQTPKHLITATGQRVTLRCSPRSGDLSVYWYQQSLDQGLQFLIQYYNGEERAKGNILERFSAQQFPDLHSELNLSSLELGDSALYFCASSSDWDGELFFGEGSRLTVL.

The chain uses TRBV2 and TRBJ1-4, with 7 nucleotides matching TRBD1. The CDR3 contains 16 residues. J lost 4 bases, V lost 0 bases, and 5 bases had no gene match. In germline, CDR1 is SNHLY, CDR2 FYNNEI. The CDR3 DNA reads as TGTGCCAGCAGTGAAGCGAGCGACAGGGTTAATGAAAAACTGTTTTTT. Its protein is CASSEASDRVNEKLFF.

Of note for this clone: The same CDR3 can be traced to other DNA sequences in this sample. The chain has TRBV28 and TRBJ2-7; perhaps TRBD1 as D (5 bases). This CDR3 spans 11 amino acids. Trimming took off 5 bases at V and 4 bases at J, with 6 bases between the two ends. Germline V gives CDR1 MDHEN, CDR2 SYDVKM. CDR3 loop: CASSRGYEQYF. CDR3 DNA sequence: TGTGCCAGCAGTAGGGGTTACGAGCAGTACTTC.

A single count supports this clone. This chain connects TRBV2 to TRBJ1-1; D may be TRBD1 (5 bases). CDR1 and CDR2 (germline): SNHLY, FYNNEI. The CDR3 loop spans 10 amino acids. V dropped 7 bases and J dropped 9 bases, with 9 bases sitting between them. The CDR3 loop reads CASKEGKAFF. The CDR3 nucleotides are TGTGCCAGCAAGGAGGGGAAAGCTTTCTTT.

DNA of the CDR3: TGTGCTTCGTCAGGGTATGGCTACACCTTC. It codes for CASSGYGYTF. V and J are TRBV28 and TRBJ1-2, with a tentative D call TRBD1 (5 bases). This CDR3 is 10 amino acids long. Germline CDR1 reads MDHEN; CDR2 reads SYDVKM.

The CDR3 DNA is TGTGCCAGCAGTGAGGGAGACGCCCGCACCTACGAGCAGTACTTC. This translates into CASSEGDARTYEQYF. This chain connects TRBV2 to TRBJ2-7; D is possibly TRBD2 (5 bases). V lost 3 bases, J lost 2 bases, and 14 bases lay in between. The CDR3 sequence is 15 residues long. CDR1 is SNHLY and CDR2 is FYNNEI in the germline V gene.

The CDR3 sequence: CASSSPGTGKASYEQYF. In DNA form, the CDR3 reads TGTGCCAGCAGTTCACCGGGGACAGGGAAGGCTTCCTACGAGCAGTACTTC. The chain links TRBV28 to TRBJ2-7; 9 bases line up with TRBD1. The trim removed 4 bases at V and 1 base at J, leaving 11 bases unmatched. The CDR3 loop spans 17 amino acids. Looked up from germline, CDR1 is MDHEN and CDR2 is SYDVKM.

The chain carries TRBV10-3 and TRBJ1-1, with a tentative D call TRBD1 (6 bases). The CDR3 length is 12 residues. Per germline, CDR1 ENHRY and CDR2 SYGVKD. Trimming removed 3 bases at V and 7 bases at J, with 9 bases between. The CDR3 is CAISDMDSEAFF. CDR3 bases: TGTGCCATCAGTGATATGGACAGTGAAGCTTTCTTT.

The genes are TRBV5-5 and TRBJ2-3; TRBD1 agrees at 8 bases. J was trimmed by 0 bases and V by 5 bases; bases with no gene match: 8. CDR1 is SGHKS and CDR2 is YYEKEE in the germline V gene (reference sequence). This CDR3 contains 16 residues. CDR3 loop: CASSKWTGSSTDTQYF. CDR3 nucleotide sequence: TGTGCCAGCAGTAAGTGGACAGGGAGTAGCACAGATACGCAGTATTTT.

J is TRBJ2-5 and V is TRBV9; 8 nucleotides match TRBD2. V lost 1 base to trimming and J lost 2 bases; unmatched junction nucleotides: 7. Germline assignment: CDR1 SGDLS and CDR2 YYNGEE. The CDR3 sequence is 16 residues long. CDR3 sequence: CASSVQSSGPQETQYF. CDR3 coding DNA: TGTGCCAGCAGCGTACAATCTAGCGGGCCACAAGAGACCCAGTACTTC.

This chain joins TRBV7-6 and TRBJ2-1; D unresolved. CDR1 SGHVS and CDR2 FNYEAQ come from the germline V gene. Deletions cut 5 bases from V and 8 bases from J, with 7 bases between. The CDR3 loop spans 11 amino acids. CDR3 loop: CASSIRYEQFF. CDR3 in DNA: TGTGCCAGCAGCATTCGTTATGAGCAGTTCTTC.